Listed below are T cell receptor beta chains from one sample, sequenced in a study of blood T cell repertoires in COVID-19. Clones were sequenced by immunoSEQ multiplex PCR, and TCRdb holds only the in-frame ones, with some missing. Altogether roughly 97,000 clones are present, around nine tenths being singletons, with the ten largest covering about 6.3%. Sequenced material: peripheral blood. These receptors came from a human donor in a cohort sampled during active COVID-19. Both conserved end residues are part of each CDR3. A D gene is named only where the DNA matches it firmly. Clone size, where shown, is once, few, many, or a class for clones that have expanded.

17	TRBD2	-	TRBV5-3	TRBJ2-1	CARSYSLTGTSGDEQFF	TGTGCCAGAAGCTACTCCTTGACCGGGACTAGCGGGGACGAGCAGTTCTTC
13	TRBD1	-	TRBV5-6	TRBJ1-2	CASSQTGFYGYTF	TGTGCCAGCAGCCAGACAGGGTTCTATGGCTACACCTTC
11	-	-	TRBV20-1	TRBJ2-7	CRVANTDEQYF	TGCAGGGTAGCCAACACGGACGAGCAGTACTTC
19	TRBD2	-	TRBV28	TRBJ2-7	CASSLWTSGRIGPVGEQYF	TGTGCCAGCAGTTTGTGGACTAGCGGGAGGATCGGTCCCGTGGGGGAGCAGTACTTC
15	TRBD1	-	TRBV29-1	TRBJ1-2	CSARGQGLANYGYTF	TGCAGCGCCCGAGGACAGGGGTTAGCTAACTATGGCTACACCTTC
20	-	-	TRBV3-1/TRBV3-2	TRBJ1-6	CASSQATAAPAGRGNSPLHF	TGTGCCAGCAGCCAAGCAACGGCAGCTCCTGCAGGAAGGGGGAACTCACCCCTCCACTTT
12	-	once	TRBV12-2	TRBJ1-1	CASRPDRLEAFF	TGTGCAAGTCGCCCGGACAGGTTGGAAGCTTTCTTT
14	TRBD1	-	TRBV6-5	TRBJ1-1	CASRPDRGPGEAFF	TGTGCCAGCAGACCGGACAGGGGGCCGGGTGAAGCTTTCTTT
13	-	-	TRBV3-1/TRBV3-2	TRBJ1-2	CASSDTDSYGYTF	TGTGCCAGCAGCGACACGGATAGCTATGGCTACACCTTC
14	-	-	TRBV6-5	TRBJ2-7	CASGLRDSIYEQYF	TGTGCCAGCGGCCTCCGGGATAGTATCTACGAGCAGTACTTC
15	-	-	TRBV5-4	TRBJ2-5	CASSSVRDYQETQYF	TGTGCCAGCAGCTCGGTAAGGGACTACCAAGAGACCCAGTACTTC
15	-	few	TRBV6-1	TRBJ1-3	CASSEEPGSGNTIYF	TGTGCCAGCAGTGAAGAGCCGGGCTCTGGAAACACCATATATTTT
15	TRBD2	-	TRBV4-3	TRBJ2-7	CASSQGLAGLNEQYF	TGCGCCAGCAGCCAAGGACTAGCGGGATTGAACGAGCAGTACTTC
14	-	few	TRBV7-3	TRBJ2-2	CASSLTRASGELFF	TGTGCCAGCAGCTTAACCAGGGCGTCCGGGGAGCTGTTTTTT
12	-	-	TRBV4-2	TRBJ2-5	CASSAAREASYF	TGTGCCAGCAGCGCCGCCCGAGAAGCCTCGTACTTC
16	-	-	TRBV4-1	TRBJ2-1	CASSQEGGASYNEQFF	TGCGCCAGCAGCCAAGAAGGCGGGGCCTCCTACAATGAGCAGTTCTTC
14	TRBD1	-	TRBV7-3	TRBJ1-2	CASSLYPGGDGYTF	TGTGCCAGCAGCTTATATCCAGGGGGTGATGGCTACACCTTC
15	TRBD1	-	TRBV7-2	TRBJ1-2	CASSLVGTAVYGYTF	TGTGCCAGCAGCTTAGTAGGGACAGCCGTTTATGGCTACACCTTC
16	TRBD2	-	TRBV4-2	TRBJ2-1	CASSQVGLAKNNEQFF	TGTGCCAGCAGCCAAGTCGGACTAGCGAAAAACAATGAGCAGTTCTTC
15	TRBD1	-	TRBV11-2	TRBJ2-3	CASSSWDSYSDTQYF	TGTGCCAGCAGCTCCTGGGACAGTTACTCAGATACGCAGTATTTT
17	-	-	TRBV3-1/TRBV3-2	TRBJ1-4	CASSQDVGGATNEKLFF	TGTGCCAGCAGCCAAGACGTGGGAGGGGCAACTAATGAAAAACTGTTTTTT
17	-	-	TRBV5-1	TRBJ1-1	CASSQGGAGARDTEAFF	TGCGCCAGCAGCCAGGGTGGAGCGGGGGCAAGGGACACTGAAGCTTTCTTT
13	-	-	TRBV19	TRBJ2-1	CASTLHEGNEQFF	TGTGCCAGTACCCTACATGAGGGCAATGAGCAGTTCTTC
15	-	once	TRBV19	TRBJ1-5	CASSIGLYSNQPQHF	TGTGCCAGTAGTATTGGCCTTTATAGCAATCAGCCCCAGCATTTT
14	-	-	TRBV6-1	TRBJ2-1	CASSEHRAYNEQFF	TGTGCCAGCAGTGAGCACCGGGCCTACAATGAGCAGTTCTTC
11	TRBD1	-	TRBV12-3/TRBV12-4	TRBJ2-4	CASRHGQGQYF	TGTGCCAGCAGACACGGACAGGGACAGTACTTC
14	-	-	TRBV19	TRBJ2-7	CASSQLGGPYEQYF	TGTGCCAGTAGTCAACTAGGCGGACCCTACGAGCAGTACTTC
17	TRBD2	-	TRBV28	TRBJ2-1	CASSYDGGGRASGEQFF	TGTGCCAGCAGTTACGACGGGGGAGGGAGGGCATCGGGTGAGCAGTTCTTC
12	-	-	TRBV24-1	TRBJ1-2	CATSDQNYGYTF	TGTGCCACCAGTGATCAAAACTATGGCTACACCTTC
14	TRBD1	once	TRBV5-5	TRBJ1-2	CASSRPGTGDGYTF	TGTGCCAGCAGCCGTCCCGGGACAGGGGATGGCTACACCTTC
12	-	-	TRBV6-2/TRBV6-3	TRBJ1-1	CASSYLRSEAFF	TGTGCCAGCAGTTACTTGAGGTCTGAAGCTTTCTTT
14	-	-	TRBV19	TRBJ2-7	CASSINPGVSEQYF	TGTGCCAGTAGTATTAATCCAGGGGTCTCCGAGCAGTACTTC
13	TRBD1	-	TRBV12-3/TRBV12-4	TRBJ1-2	CASSFRGNYGYTF	TGTGCCAGCAGTTTCAGGGGGAACTATGGCTACACCTTC
12	-	-	TRBV28	TRBJ2-1	CASSFMANEQFF	TGTGCCAGCAGTTTTATGGCCAATGAGCAGTTCTTC
18	TRBD1	-	TRBV7-9	TRBJ2-3	CASSLAQPDRSSTDTQYF	TGTGCCAGCAGCTTAGCTCAACCGGACAGGTCATCCACAGATACGCAGTATTTT
15	-	-	TRBV6-4	TRBJ1-2	CASSDSKYGAPGYTF	TGTGCCAGCAGTGACTCGAAATATGGGGCTCCTGGCTACACCTTC
15	-	-	TRBV5-1	TRBJ1-2	CASSLEGRGGYGYTF	TGCGCCAGCAGCTTGGAAGGCAGGGGCGGATATGGCTACACCTTC
15	TRBD1	few	TRBV19	TRBJ1-5	CASSLGQGGAQPQHF	TGTGCCAGTAGCCTTGGACAGGGCGGGGCTCAGCCCCAGCATTTT
16	TRBD2	-	TRBV19	TRBJ2-3	CASAGLAGGITDTQYF	TGTGCCAGTGCGGGACTAGCGGGGGGGATCACAGATACGCAGTATTTT
17	-	-	TRBV4-3	TRBJ2-1	CASSQARSGASYNEQFF	TGCGCCAGCAGCCAAGCCCGGAGCGGTGCCTCCTACAATGAGCAGTTCTTC
14	-	-	TRBV6-4	TRBJ2-3	CASSDQGAADTQYF	TGTGCCAGCAGTGATCAGGGCGCGGCAGATACGCAGTATTTT
14	TRBD1	-	TRBV19	TRBJ1-6	CASSRTGVGSPLHF	TGTGCCAGTAGTCGGACAGGGGTGGGTTCACCCCTCCACTTT
14	-	-	TRBV15	TRBJ1-1	CATSRGGRVGEAFF	TGTGCCACCAGCAGAGGAGGGCGGGTTGGTGAAGCTTTCTTT
15	-	-	TRBV27	TRBJ1-4	CASSLSYGSNEKLFF	TGTGCCAGCAGTTTATCGTACGGGAGTAATGAAAAACTGTTTTTT
15	-	-	TRBV4-2	TRBJ2-7	CASSQGSASVYEQYF	TGTGCCAGCAGCCAAGGAAGCGCGAGCGTCTACGAGCAGTACTTC
10	-	-	TRBV24-1	TRBJ2-7	CATSAREQYF	TGTGCCACCAGTGCTAGGGAGCAGTACTTC
13	-	-	TRBV7-2	TRBJ2-5	CASSPGQQETQYF	TGTGCCAGCAGCCCAGGACAGCAAGAGACCCAGTACTTC
18	TRBD1	-	TRBV27	TRBJ1-2	CASSLLNPPGQGDDGYTF	TGTGCCAGCAGTTTATTAAATCCACCGGGACAGGGGGACGATGGCTACACCTTC
14	TRBD2	-	TRBV20-1	TRBJ2-7	CSASLSGSQYEQYF	TGCAGTGCTAGTCTTAGCGGGAGTCAGTACGAGCAGTACTTC
15	-	-	TRBV6-4	TRBJ2-1	CASRPDSHSYNEQFF	TGTGCCAGCAGACCAGACTCACACTCCTACAATGAGCAGTTCTTC
14	TRBD1	-	TRBV7-9	TRBJ2-7	CASSWGQGSYEQYF	TGTGCCAGCAGCTGGGGACAGGGGTCCTACGAGCAGTACTTC
17	TRBD1	-	TRBV19	TRBJ1-1	CASSGGQGTTKNTEAFF	TGTGCCAGTAGTGGCGGACAGGGGACGACCAAGAACACTGAAGCTTTCTTT
15	-	-	TRBV11-3	TRBJ2-1	CASSLTSTTGNEQFF	TGTGCCAGCAGCCTGACTAGCACAACAGGGAATGAGCAGTTCTTC
15	TRBD1	-	TRBV6-1	TRBJ2-6	CASSAATGWANVLTF	TGTGCCAGCAGTGCAGCGACAGGGTGGGCCAACGTCCTGACTTTC
14	TRBD1	-	TRBV4-2	TRBJ1-2	CASSQGTGWYGYTF	TGTGCCAGCAGCCAAGGGACAGGGTGGTATGGCTACACCTTC
16	TRBD2	once	TRBV7-2	TRBJ2-1	CASSLVPLAGAFEQFF	TGTGCCAGCAGCTTAGTACCTCTAGCGGGAGCATTCGAGCAGTTCTTC
13	TRBD2	-	TRBV27	TRBJ2-3	CASSTGTSGAQYF	TGTGCCAGCAGCACAGGGACTAGCGGAGCGCAGTATTTT